The TCR beta chain under discussion was sequenced for a study of neurological immune-mediated disorders. This clonotype was counted at least ten times. Its antigen is undetermined. 5'RACE generated cDNA with 10-nucleotide random UMIs. TCRdb reanalysed the 5' RACE reads using MiXCR and keeps one entry per CDR3 protein. The sample carries more than 30,000 distinct CDR3 sequences, roughly 13% recorded once. Time point: technical triplicate 2. The sorted libraries drew on over 900,000 T cells that were CD4+ or CD8+. Study conclusions and caveats: Levels of TCR clonal expansion peaked in HTLV-1-associated myelopathy and reached their lowest in multiple sclerosis, under those of healthy controls. The absence of any CDR3 amino acid sequence shared by expanded clones across subjects suggests that repertoires were private in all groups.

Germline V lookup: CDR1 SGHRS, CDR2 YFSETQ. The CDR3 is 15 amino acids. The V segment lost 1 base and the J segment 5 bases; nucleotides outside the gene matches: 6. The J gene is TRBJ2-3, the V gene TRBV5-1; TRBD2 matches at 8 bases. The sample taken for sequencing was CD4+ T cells from blood. This receptor was taken from a female donor with HTLV-1-associated myelopathy (HAM/TSP). DNA of the CDR3: TGCGCCAGCAGCTTGCAGGGGACTAGGCAAGATACGCAGTATTTT. Translation gives CASSLQGTRQDTQYF.